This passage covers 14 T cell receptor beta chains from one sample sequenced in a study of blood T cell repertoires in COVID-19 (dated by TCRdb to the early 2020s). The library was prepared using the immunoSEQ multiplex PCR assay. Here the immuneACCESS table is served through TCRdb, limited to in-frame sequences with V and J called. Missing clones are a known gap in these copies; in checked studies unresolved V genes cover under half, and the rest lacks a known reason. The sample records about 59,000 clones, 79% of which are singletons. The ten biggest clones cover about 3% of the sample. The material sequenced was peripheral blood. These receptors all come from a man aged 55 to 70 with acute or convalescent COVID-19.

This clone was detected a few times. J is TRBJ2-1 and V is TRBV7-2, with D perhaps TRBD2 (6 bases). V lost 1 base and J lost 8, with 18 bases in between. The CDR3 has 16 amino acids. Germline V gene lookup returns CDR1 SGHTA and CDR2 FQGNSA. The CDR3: CASSLVPGLPPHEQFF. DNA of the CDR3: TGTGCCAGCAGCTTAGTCCCGGGACTCCCCCCACATGAGCAGTTCTTC.

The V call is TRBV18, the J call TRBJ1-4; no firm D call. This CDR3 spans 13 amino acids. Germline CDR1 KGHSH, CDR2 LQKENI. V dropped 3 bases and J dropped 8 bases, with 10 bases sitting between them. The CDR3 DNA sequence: TGTGCCAGCTCACCCGGAAACGGGGAAAAACTGTTTTTT. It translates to CASSPGNGEKLFF. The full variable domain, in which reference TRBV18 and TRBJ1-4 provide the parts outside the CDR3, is NAGVMQNPRHLVRRRGQEARLRCSPMKGHSHVYWYRQLPEEGLKFMVYLQKENIIDESGMPKERFSAEFPKEGPSILRIQQVVRGDSAAYFCASSPGNGEKLFFGSGTQLSVL.

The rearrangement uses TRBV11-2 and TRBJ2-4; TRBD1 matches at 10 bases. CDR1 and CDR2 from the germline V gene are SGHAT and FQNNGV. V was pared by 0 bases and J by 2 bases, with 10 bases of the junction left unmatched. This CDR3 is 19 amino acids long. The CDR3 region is CASSLDVYDRGLPKNIQYF. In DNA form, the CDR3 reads TGTGCCAGCAGCTTAGACGTATATGACAGGGGGCTTCCCAAAAACATTCAGTACTTC. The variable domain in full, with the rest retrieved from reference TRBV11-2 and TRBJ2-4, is EAGVAQSPRYKIIEKRQSVAFWCNPISGHATLYWYQQILGQGPKLLIQFQNNGVVDDSQLPKDRFSAERLKGVDSTLKIQPAKLEDSAVYLCASSLDVYDRGLPKNIQYFGAGTRLSVL.

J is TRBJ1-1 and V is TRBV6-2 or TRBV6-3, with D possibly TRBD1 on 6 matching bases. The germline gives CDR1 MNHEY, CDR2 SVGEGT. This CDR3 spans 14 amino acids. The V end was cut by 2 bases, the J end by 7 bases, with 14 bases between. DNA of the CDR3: TGTGCCAGCAGTTACATACAGGGTGGTAATGAAGCTTTCTTT. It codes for CASSYIQGGNEAFF.

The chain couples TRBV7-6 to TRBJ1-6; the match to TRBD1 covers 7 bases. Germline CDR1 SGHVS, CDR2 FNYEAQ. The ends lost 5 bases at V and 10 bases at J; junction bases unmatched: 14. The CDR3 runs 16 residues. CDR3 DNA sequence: TGTGCCAGCAGCCAGAGGACAGGAGGGGGCGGATCACCCCTCCACTTT. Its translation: CASSQRTGGGGSPLHF.

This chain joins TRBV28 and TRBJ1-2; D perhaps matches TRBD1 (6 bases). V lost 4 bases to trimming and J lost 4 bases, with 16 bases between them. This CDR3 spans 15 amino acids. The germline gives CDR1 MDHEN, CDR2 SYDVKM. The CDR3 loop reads CASSSGTKSVYGYTF. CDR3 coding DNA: TGTGCCAGCAGTTCCGGGACAAAGAGCGTCTATGGCTACACCTTC.

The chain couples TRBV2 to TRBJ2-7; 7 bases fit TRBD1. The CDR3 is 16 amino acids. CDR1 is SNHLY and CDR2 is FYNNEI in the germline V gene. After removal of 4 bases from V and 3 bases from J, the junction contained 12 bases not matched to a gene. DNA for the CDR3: TGTGCCAGCAGTGGGGGGTGGACAGGAACACACTACGAGCAGTACTTC. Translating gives CASSGGWTGTHYEQYF.

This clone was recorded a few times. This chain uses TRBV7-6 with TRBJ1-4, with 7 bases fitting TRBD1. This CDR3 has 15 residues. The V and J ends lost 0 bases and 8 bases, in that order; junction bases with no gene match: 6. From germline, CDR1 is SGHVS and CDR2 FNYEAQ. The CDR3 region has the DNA TGTGCCAGCAGCTTAGCGCGGGCAGGGGGAGAAAAACTGTTTTTT. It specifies CASSLARAGGEKLFF.

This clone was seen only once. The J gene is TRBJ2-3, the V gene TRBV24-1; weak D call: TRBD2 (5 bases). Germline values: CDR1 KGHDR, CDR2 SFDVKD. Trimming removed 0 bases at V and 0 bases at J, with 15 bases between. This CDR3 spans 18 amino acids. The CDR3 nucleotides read TGTGCCACCAGTGATTTGCGAGGGAGTGCTGCTAGCACAGATACGCAGTATTTT. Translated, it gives CATSDLRGSAASTDTQYF.

As DNA, the CDR3 is TGTGCCAGCAGTCAAACTGCAAGCTCCTACGAGCAGTACTTC. It specifies CASSQTASSYEQYF. This chain uses TRBV6-5 with TRBJ2-7; D remains unclear. V lost 5 bases and J lost 0, with 11 bases in between. Germline assignment: CDR1 MNHEY and CDR2 SVGAGI. The CDR3 covers 14 residues.

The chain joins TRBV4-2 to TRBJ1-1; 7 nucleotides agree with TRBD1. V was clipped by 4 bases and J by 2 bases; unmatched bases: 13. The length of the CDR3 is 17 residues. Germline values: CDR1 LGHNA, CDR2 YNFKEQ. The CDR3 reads CASSPNRGRQGNTEAFF. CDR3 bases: TGTGCCAGCAGCCCGAACCGAGGCCGACAGGGAAACACTGAAGCTTTCTTT.

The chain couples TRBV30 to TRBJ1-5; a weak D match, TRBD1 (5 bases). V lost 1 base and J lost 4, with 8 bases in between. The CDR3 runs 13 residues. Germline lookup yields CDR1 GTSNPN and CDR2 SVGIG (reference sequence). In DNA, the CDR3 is TGTGCCTGGAGTGGTTCAGGGAATCAGCCCCAGCATTTT. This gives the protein CAWSGSGNQPQHF.

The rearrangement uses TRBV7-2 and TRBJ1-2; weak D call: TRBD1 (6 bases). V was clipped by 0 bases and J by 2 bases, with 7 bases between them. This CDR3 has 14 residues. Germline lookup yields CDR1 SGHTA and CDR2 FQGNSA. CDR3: CASSLAGTNYGYTF. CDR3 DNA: TGTGCCAGCAGCTTAGCCGGGACAAACTATGGCTACACCTTC.

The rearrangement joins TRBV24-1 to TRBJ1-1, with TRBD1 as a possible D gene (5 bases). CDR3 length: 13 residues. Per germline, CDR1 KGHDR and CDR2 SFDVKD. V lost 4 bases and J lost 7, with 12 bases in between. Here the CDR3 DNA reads TGTGCCACCAGTGAATTTCAGGGAGGTGAAGCTTTCTTT. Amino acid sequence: CATSEFQGGEAFF.